The 25 T cell receptor beta chains listed next were all sequenced from one sample in a study of identical twins' blood T cells (dated by TCRdb to between 2011 and 2013). The library was produced with 5' RACE. Data came from an Illumina Genome Analyzer IIx. Clones were called with MiXCR by TCRdb after fastp trimmed the public reads at Q25, and only in-frame beta chains were retained. Under each unique CDR3 protein, matching rows form one entry showing the most common genes and DNA. Within this sample are 350,000 to 400,000 distinct CDR3 sequences, with roughly 30% of them counted one time only. Roughly 5.5% of the sample is taken by the ten largest. The sample comprised PBMCs. These receptors originate from a woman between 18 and 49 years old in good health.

This chain uses TRBV19 with TRBJ1-1; a possible D gene is TRBD1 (5 bases). This CDR3 is 16 amino acids long. The V gene lost 3 bases and the J gene lost 0 bases, with 14 bases spanning the gap. Per germline, CDR1 LNHDA and CDR2 SQIVND (reference sequence). CDR3: CASSILGTAVNTEAFF. Here the CDR3 DNA reads TGTGCCAGTAGTATTTTGGGGACCGCTGTGAACACTGAAGCTTTCTTT.

The V gene is TRBV27, the J gene TRBJ1-1; tentatively, D is TRBD1 (5 bases). The CDR3 consists of 16 residues. Germline CDR1 reads MNHEY; CDR2 reads SMNVEV (reference sequence). V gave up 6 bases and J gave up 2 bases, with 19 bases separating them. Here the CDR3 reads CASSGASYTGNTEAFF. The CDR3 DNA reads TGTGCCAGCAGCGGGGCCTCCTATACTGGTAACACTGAAGCTTTCTTT.

As regards this clonotype: The junction does not match germline at one end; this may be a read error. The rearrangement joins TRBV6-5 to TRBJ2-3; D possibly uses TRBD1 or TRBD2 (5 bases each). CDR1 is MNHEY and CDR2 is SVGAGI in the germline V gene. This CDR3 is 17 amino acids long. The chain's CDR3 is CASSDKGVERSTDTRYF. For the CDR3, the DNA is TGTGCCAGCAGCGATAAAGGGGTCGAGCGGAGCACAGATACGCGGTATTTT.

This clonotype was counted at least ten times. The chain is built from TRBV20-1 and TRBJ1-1, with D unresolved. With 2 bases removed from V and 1 base from J, the gap between germline ends came to 8 bases. Per germline, CDR1 DFQATT and CDR2 SNEGSKA (reference sequence). The CDR3 runs 13 residues. CDR3 sequence: CSARMDGNTEAFF. CDR3 in DNA: TGCAGTGCTAGAATGGACGGGAACACTGAAGCTTTCTTT.

This clonotype came up a few times. The CDR3 spells CASSLFRRMDTGELFF. In DNA form, the CDR3 reads TGTGCCAGCAGCTTATTTCGCAGAATGGACACCGGGGAGCTGTTTTTT. The V call is TRBV7-8, the J call TRBJ2-2, with D unresolved. CDR1 is SGHVS and CDR2 is FQNEAQ in the germline V gene. Trimming took off 2 bases at V and 3 bases at J, with 13 bases between the two ends. The CDR3 length is 16 residues.

The chain couples TRBV19 to TRBJ2-1, with 11 positions matching TRBD2. CDR1 and CDR2 from the germline V gene are LNHDA and SQIVND (reference sequence). The CDR3 contains 20 residues. Trimming took 7 bases from V and 4 from J; bases not matched to a gene: 21. The CDR3 spells CASKVSRLAGHRALYNEQFF. The CDR3 coding sequence is TGTGCCAGTAAAGTGTCTCGACTAGCGGGACACCGGGCCCTTTACAATGAGCAGTTCTTC.

Only a few counts were recorded for this clonotype. In nucleotides, the CDR3 is TGCAGTGCCCTCAGGGCAGGGATCGGGTACGAGCAGTACTTC. Translated: CSALRAGIGYEQYF. V and J are TRBV20-1 and TRBJ2-7; maybe TRBD1 (5 bases). From germline, CDR1 is DFQATT and CDR2 SNEGSKA (reference sequence). The ends were cut back, 6 bases at V and 4 bases at J, with 19 bases in the middle. This CDR3 contains 14 residues.

This clonotype was detected a few times. The chain joins TRBV10-2 to TRBJ2-1, with D perhaps TRBD1 (5 bases). Germline loops: CDR1 WSHSY, CDR2 SAAADI. The V end lost 6 bases, the J end lost 6 bases, and 15 bases lay between the germline ends. The CDR3 sequence is 14 residues long. CDR3 region: CASREQGSGNEQFF. In nucleotides, the CDR3 is TGCGCCAGCAGGGAGCAGGGCTCGGGCAATGAGCAGTTCTTC.

The J gene is TRBJ1-1, the V gene TRBV5-1; D is ambiguous. Trimming removed 0 bases at V and 4 bases at J, with 13 bases between. Germline V gives CDR1 SGHRS, CDR2 YFSETQ. The CDR3 runs to 15 residues. CDR3 in amino acids: CASSLVGGLSTEAFF. CDR3 in DNA: TGCGCCAGCAGCTTGGTCGGAGGTTTGAGCACTGAAGCTTTCTTT. Full variable domain (rest looked up from reference TRBV5-1 and TRBJ1-1): KAGVTQTPRYLIKTRGQQVTLSCSPISGHRSVSWYQQTPGQGLQFLFEYFSETQRNKGNFPGRFSGRQFSNSRSEMNVSTLELGDSALYLCASSLVGGLSTEAFFGQGTRLTVV.

The chain joins TRBV7-2 to TRBJ1-1, with unresolved D. V was shortened by 7 bases and J by 6 bases, with 18 bases between the two germline ends. The V gene's germline CDR1 is SGHTA and CDR2 FQGNSA. The length of the CDR3 is 14 residues. DNA for the CDR3: TGTGCCAGCACCGAACGCGGGGAATATTCTGAAGCTTTCTTT. Translated, it gives CASTERGEYSEAFF.

As regards this clonotype: One end of the junction is discordant with germline, which a read error may explain. The rearrangement links TRBV6-1 to TRBJ1-5; D might be TRBD1 (5 bases). The length of the CDR3 is 12 residues. CDR1 MNHNS and CDR2 SASEGT come from the germline V gene. The CDR3 sequence: CASSGGPPEGNF. CDR3 bases: TGTGCCAGCAGTGGGGGACCCCCGGAAGGGAATTTT.

This clonotype has a handful of counts. The gene calls are TRBV18 and TRBJ2-5, with a tentative D call TRBD1 (6 bases). Between the trimmed V and J ends, which lost 3 bases and 2 bases, there was a span of 13 bases. The CDR3 is made up of 15 amino acids. Germline CDR1 reads KGHSH; CDR2 reads LQKENI. The CDR3 region is CASSPWTESQETQYF. CDR3 coding DNA: TGTGCCAGCTCACCCTGGACAGAAAGTCAAGAGACCCAGTACTTC.

This clonotype was seen more than once but under ten times. The rearrangement links TRBV5-4 to TRBJ2-5, with 9 bases identical to TRBD2. Unmatched junction bases numbered 8, after V lost 4 bases and J lost 4 bases. Per the germline V gene, CDR1 is SGHNT and CDR2 is YYREEE (reference sequence). The CDR3 runs to 15 residues. CDR3 in amino acids: CASSIPGTSIETQYF. For the CDR3, the DNA is TGTGCCAGCAGCATCCCCGGGACTAGCATAGAGACCCAGTACTTC.

The V gene is TRBV7-6, the J gene TRBJ1-1, with a weak D call TRBD1 (6 bases). The ends were cut back, 1 base at V and 6 bases at J, with 24 bases in the middle. Germline V lookup: CDR1 SGHVS, CDR2 FNYEAQ. This CDR3 has 18 amino acids. CDR3 sequence reads: CASSLGPRGDLTSPEAFF. For the CDR3, the DNA is TGTGCCAGCAGCTTAGGGCCAAGGGGGGACCTTACTTCCCCTGAAGCTTTCTTT.

Note on this clonotype: This may be a read error, as it is one base from a much larger clone. The chain joins TRBV12-3 or TRBV12-4 to TRBJ1-1; tentative D call: TRBD1 (5 bases). The CDR3 runs to 14 residues. V shed 4 bases and J shed 4 bases, with 13 bases lying between them. As DNA, the CDR3 is TGTGCCAGCAGTTGGGGCGTGGTGAGCACTGAAGCTTTCTTT. Protein sequence: CASSWGVVSTEAFF.

This clonotype has more than one count but fewer than ten. CDR3 in amino acids: CASSLGFGGSYNEQFF. CDR3 bases: TGCGCCAGCAGCTTGGGGTTTGGCGGGTCGTACAATGAGCAGTTCTTC. The chain joins TRBV5-1 to TRBJ2-1, with D perhaps matching TRBD2 (5 bases). The CDR3 consists of 16 residues. With 0 bases removed from V and 4 bases from J, the gap between germline ends came to 14 bases. Per the germline V gene, CDR1 is SGHRS and CDR2 is YFSETQ.

This clonotype has only a few counts. The chain links TRBV20-1 to TRBJ1-1; D is unclear. This CDR3 has 15 amino acids. Trimming cost V 3 bases and J 0 bases, with 14 bases left between them. From germline, CDR1 is DFQATT and CDR2 SNEGSKA (reference sequence). The CDR3 DNA is TGCAGTGCTAGCCTGAATGTGGCAGTGAACACTGAAGCTTTCTTT. This sequence encodes CSASLNVAVNTEAFF.

The V gene is TRBV20-1, the J gene TRBJ2-1; unclear D gene. The ends were cut back, 0 bases at V and 2 bases at J, with 8 bases in the middle. Looked up from germline, CDR1 is DFQATT and CDR2 is SNEGSKA (reference sequence). CDR3 length: 14 amino acids. This chain's CDR3 is CSARDYGAYNEQFF. For the CDR3, the DNA is TGCAGTGCTAGAGATTACGGAGCCTACAATGAGCAGTTCTTC.

The chain employs TRBV28 and TRBJ2-1; TRBD2 agrees at 9 bases. The V segment lost 6 bases and the J segment 3 bases; nucleotides outside the gene matches: 6. The CDR3 sequence is 15 residues long. The V gene's germline CDR1 is MDHEN and CDR2 SYDVKM. For the CDR3, the DNA is TGTGCCAGCAGAACCTCTAGCGGGGACTACAATGAGCAGTTCTTC. Translated, it gives CASRTSSGDYNEQFF.

The genes are TRBV12-3 or TRBV12-4 and TRBJ2-1; the D gene is possibly TRBD2 (6 bases). This CDR3 has 14 amino acids. With 0 bases removed from V and 6 bases from J, the gap between germline ends came to 9 bases. CDR3 in amino acids: CASSLAGGPNEQFF. The CDR3 DNA sequence: TGTGCCAGCAGTTTAGCGGGAGGTCCCAATGAGCAGTTCTTC.

The chain combines TRBV27 with TRBJ2-5; TRBD1 aligns across 7 bases. CDR3 length equals 11 residues. After removal of 8 bases from V and 4 bases from J, the junction contained 1 base not matched to a gene. Per the germline V gene, CDR1 is MNHEY and CDR2 is SMNVEV (reference sequence). The CDR3 nucleotides are TGTGCCAGCCGGACAGGAGAGACCCAGTACTTC. Translated, it gives CASRTGETQYF.

This clonotype was seen only a few times. The J gene is TRBJ2-7, the V gene TRBV6-2 or TRBV6-3; D is uncertain. This CDR3 is built from 14 residues. The V end lost 3 bases, the J end lost 1 base, and 10 bases lay between the germline ends. Germline-derived CDR1 and CDR2 are MNHEY and SVGEGT. This CDR3 is CASSYPLQSYEQYF. The CDR3 DNA reads TGTGCCAGCAGTTATCCCCTGCAGTCCTACGAGCAGTACTTC.

This clonotype was detected a few times. This chain connects TRBV6-2 or TRBV6-3 to TRBJ2-3; D might be TRBD2 (5 bases). This CDR3 is 12 amino acids long. V gave up 5 bases and J gave up 10 bases, with 13 bases separating them. CDR1 is MNHEY and CDR2 is SVGEGT in the germline V gene. CDR3 sequence: CASSHRGPSQYF. In DNA, the CDR3 is TGTGCCAGCAGTCACCGCGGGCCTTCGCAGTATTTT.

This clonotype was observed at least ten times. The rearrangement links TRBV12-3 or TRBV12-4 to TRBJ2-3; D is uncertain. Trimming took off 3 bases at V and 0 bases at J, with 4 bases between the two ends. The CDR3 covers 13 residues. This CDR3 is CASSFGSTDTQYF. The DNA for the CDR3 is TGTGCCAGCAGTTTCGGCAGCACAGATACGCAGTATTTT.

This clonotype has only a few counts. The chain has TRBV5-1 and TRBJ2-2; unclear D gene. CDR3 length: 13 amino acids. The ends were cut back, 0 bases at V and 5 bases at J, with 5 bases in the middle. From germline, CDR1 is SGHRS and CDR2 YFSETQ. The CDR3 protein is CASSLGMTGELFF. In DNA form, the CDR3 reads TGCGCCAGCAGCTTGGGTATGACCGGGGAGCTGTTTTTT.